Presented here are 24 T cell receptor beta chains from one specimen sequenced in a study of cytomegalovirus exposure and HLA in healthy donors (dated 2017 in TCRdb). The library was made by the immunoSEQ multiplex PCR assay. The multiplex PCR relied on a mix of 60 forward primers for TCR Vbeta segments and 13 reverse primers for TCR Jbeta segments. The immuneACCESS repertoire file appears here via TCRdb, limited to in-frame rearrangements. These files lack a portion of the clones; in checked studies, under half of the deficit traces to unresolved V genes, and the cause of the others is not known. The sample table lists some 160,000 clones, roughly 80% of them with a count of one. The top ten clones comprise 8.5% of the sample. The material sequenced was PBMCs. These receptors all come from a male donor in good health and CMV-seropositive.

This rearrangement joins TRBV6-6 to TRBJ2-3, with TRBD2 matching over 12 bases. CDR3 length: 16 residues. V lost 2 bases, J lost 0 bases, and 0 bases stayed unmatched. Looked up from germline, CDR1 is MNHNY and CDR2 is SVGAGI (reference sequence). Here the CDR3 DNA reads TGTGCCAGCAGTTACGGGACTAGCGGGAGCACAGATACGCAGTATTTT. The encoded protein is CASSYGTSGSTDTQYF.

The rearrangement uses TRBV10-3 and TRBJ2-1, with 13 bases aligning to TRBD2. CDR1 and CDR2 from the germline V gene are ENHRY and SYGVKD. This CDR3 has 17 residues. The trim removed 8 bases at V and 6 bases at J, leaving 13 bases unmatched. CDR3 in amino acids: CAIGGQGTSGGGNEQFF. The CDR3 DNA sequence: TGTGCCATCGGCGGACAGGGCACTAGCGGGGGGGGCAATGAGCAGTTCTTC.

In the case of this clone: The final CDR3 position lacks the conserved phenylalanine or tryptophan, pointing to a likely read error. The rearrangement links TRBV7-9 to TRBJ2-3; D possibly corresponds to TRBD2 (6 bases). CDR1 and CDR2 from the germline V gene are SEHNR and FQNEAQ (reference sequence). The CDR3 spans 13 residues. Trimming took off 6 bases at V and 4 bases at J, with 11 bases between the two ends. CDR3 DNA: TGTGCCAGCAGTCGGGGAGGCGCAGATACGCAGTATTCT. Its protein is CASSRGGADTQYS.

The chain carries TRBV7-9 and TRBJ1-1; 8 nucleotides align to TRBD1. The V segment lost 5 bases and the J segment 2 bases; nucleotides outside the gene matches: 7. Germline CDR1 and CDR2: SEHNR and FQNEAQ (reference sequence). The CDR3 spans 15 residues. The DNA of the CDR3 is TGTGCCAGCAGCCCCCGCGACAGGGGTAACACTGAAGCTTTCTTT. Its protein product is CASSPRDRGNTEAFF.

The V gene is TRBV6-5, the J gene TRBJ1-6, with D tentatively TRBD1 (6 bases). The CDR3 has 14 amino acids. The V gene's germline CDR1 is MNHEY and CDR2 SVGAGI. V was pared by 4 bases and J by 7 bases, with 11 bases between. CDR3 DNA: TGTGCCAGCAGTTTCGACAGGAACAATTCACCCCTCCACTTT. It encodes CASSFDRNNSPLHF.

The chain carries TRBV19 and TRBJ1-2; 8 nucleotides agree with TRBD1. Germline V lookup: CDR1 LNHDA, CDR2 SQIVND (reference sequence). After removal of 5 bases from V and 7 bases from J, the junction contained 9 bases not matched to a gene. The CDR3 runs 14 residues. The DNA of the CDR3 is TGTGCCAGTAGTGCAGGGGGCCCAGCTCCTGGCTACACCTTC. Encoded protein: CASSAGGPAPGYTF.

The V and J genes are TRBV11-2 and TRBJ2-7; 9 bases are shared with TRBD1. The germline CDR1 and CDR2 sequences are SGHAT and FQNNGV. The CDR3 is 19 residues long. Losses at the gene ends were 1 base for V and 4 bases for J; bases not matched to a gene: 17. The chain's CDR3 is CASSLVRQGGPGGIYEQYF. CDR3 nucleotides: TGTGCCAGCAGCTTAGTCCGACAGGGGGGGCCTGGGGGAATATACGAGCAGTACTTC.

The chain couples TRBV7-2 to TRBJ1-1; possible D gene TRBD1, 5 bases. Trimming removed 0 bases from V and 0 bases from J, with 11 bases in between. Germline CDR1 SGHTA, CDR2 FQGNSA. CDR3 length: 16 residues. The CDR3 reads CASSLARVLMNTEAFF. CDR3 bases: TGTGCCAGCAGCTTAGCCAGGGTCCTCATGAACACTGAAGCTTTCTTT.

The chain carries TRBV4-1 and TRBJ2-7; TRBD2 might be the D (6 bases). This CDR3 contains 16 residues. V lost 1 base and J lost 2, with 15 bases in between. CDR1 is MGHRA, CDR2 YSYEKL, per germline. The CDR3 loop is CASSQGGLPPAYEQYF. The CDR3 bases are TGCGCCAGCAGCCAAGGGGGACTCCCACCCGCCTACGAGCAGTACTTC.

V and J are TRBV5-4 and TRBJ1-2; TRBD1 matches 9 bases. The CDR3 covers 16 residues. The germline CDR1 and CDR2 sequences are SGHNT and YYREEE (reference sequence). V gave up 3 bases and J gave up 1 base; unmatched junction bases: 7. The CDR3 DNA reads TGTGCCAGCAGCTCTCTGGACAGGGGCGATAACTATGGCTACACCTTC. Protein: CASSSLDRGDNYGYTF. The entire variable domain, with the rest obtained from reference TRBV5-4 and TRBJ1-2, is as follows: ETGVTQSPTHLIKTRGQQVTLRCSSQSGHNTVSWYQQALGQGPQFIFQYYREEENGRGNFPPRFSGLQFPNYSSELNVNALELDDSALYLCASSSLDRGDNYGYTFGSGTRLTVV.

The chain links TRBV10-1 to TRBJ2-3, with 8 bases matching TRBD2. The germline V gene has CDR1 WNHNN and CDR2 SYGVQD (reference sequence). Trimming cost V 1 base and J 7 bases; bases outside gene matches: 10. The CDR3 loop spans 16 amino acids. The CDR3 sequence: CASSEWPAGEGNTQYF. The CDR3 DNA follows: TGCGCCAGCAGTGAGTGGCCAGCGGGAGAGGGGAATACGCAGTATTTT.

V is TRBV28 and J is TRBJ2-3, with D possibly being TRBD2 (6 bases). CDR1 MDHEN and CDR2 SYDVKM come from the germline V gene. V lost 8 bases and J 2 bases, leaving 14 bases between the germline ends. CDR3 size: 14 residues. The CDR3 coding sequence is TGTGCCAGCGGGGGGTGGGGTCCCACAGATACGCAGTATTTT. It translates to CASGGWGPTDTQYF.

V gene TRBV2 combines with J gene TRBJ1-2; 9 nucleotides match TRBD1. The CDR3 runs to 14 residues. CDR1 and CDR2 from the germline V gene are SNHLY and FYNNEI. Trimming at V came to 5 bases and at J to 4 bases, leaving 5 bases not matched to a gene. CDR3 bases: TGTGCCAGCAGTAAGGACAGGGGCTCCTATGGCTACACCTTC. Translating it yields CASSKDRGSYGYTF. The whole variable domain, remainder taken from reference TRBV2 and TRBJ1-2, is EPEVTQTPSHQVTQMGQEVILRCVPISNHLYFYWYRQILGQKVEFLVSFYNNEISEKSEIFDDQFSVERPDGSNFTLKIRSTKLEDSAMYFCASSKDRGSYGYTFGSGTRLTVV.

This chain connects TRBV7-8 to TRBJ2-1, with TRBD1 matching 8 bases. J lost 4 bases, V lost 5 bases, and 7 bases had no gene match. There are 15 residues in the CDR3. CDR1 and CDR2 (germline): SGHVS, FQNEAQ. This CDR3 is CASSIDRGDYNEQFF. As DNA, the CDR3 is TGTGCCAGCAGCATCGACAGGGGCGATTACAATGAGCAGTTCTTC.

This chain uses TRBV19 with TRBJ2-1; 9 bases are shared with TRBD2. V shed 0 bases, J shed 5 bases, and the junction held 8 bases outside the gene matches. From germline, CDR1 is LNHDA and CDR2 SQIVND (reference sequence). The CDR3 is 17 amino acids. The CDR3 nucleotides are TGTGCCAGTAGTATAGATTTCGCGACTAGCGGTCACAATGAGCAGTTCTTC. This gives the protein CASSIDFATSGHNEQFF.

J is TRBJ1-5 and V is TRBV6-5, with a tentative D call TRBD1 (6 bases). Germline lookup yields CDR1 MNHEY and CDR2 SVGAGI. Trimming took 6 bases from V and 2 from J, leaving 14 bases between them. The CDR3 contains 15 residues. The CDR3 sequence: CASSGQSRGNQPQHF. CDR3 DNA sequence: TGTGCCAGCAGCGGACAGTCCCGTGGCAATCAGCCCCAGCATTTT.

The sample holds a few counts of this clone. The V gene is TRBV12-5, the J gene TRBJ2-3; 9 bases line up with TRBD1. Germline V lookup: CDR1 LGHNT, CDR2 FRNRAP. This CDR3 spans 14 amino acids. V was clipped by 6 bases and J by 8 bases; unmatched bases: 9. The CDR3 DNA sequence: TGTGCTAGTGGCCCCGGACAGGGGCAAGGTACGCAGTATTTT. The encoded protein is CASGPGQGQGTQYF. The full variable domain, its missing parts supplied by reference TRBV12-5 and TRBJ2-3, is DARVTQTPRHKVTEMGQEVTMRCQPILGHNTVFWYRQTMMQGLELLAYFRNRAPLDDSGMPKDRFSAEMPDATLATLKIQPSEPRDSAVYFCASGPGQGQGTQYFGPGTRLTVL.

The chain combines TRBV4-1 with TRBJ1-4; no firm D call. V was shortened by 1 base and J by 3 bases, with 9 bases between the two germline ends. This CDR3 is built from 15 residues. Germline CDR1 and CDR2: MGHRA and YSYEKL. The chain's CDR3 is CASSQAPSANEKLFF. For the CDR3, the DNA is TGCGCCAGCAGCCAAGCCCCTTCAGCTAATGAAAAACTGTTTTTT.

The chain recombines TRBV9 with TRBJ2-2; 8 bases are shared with TRBD2. CDR1 is SGDLS and CDR2 is YYNGEE in the germline V gene. With 0 bases clipped from V and 5 bases from J, the junction kept 3 bases outside the gene matches. There are 15 residues in the CDR3. The CDR3 protein is CASSVDPSGTGELFF. Written as DNA, the CDR3 is TGTGCCAGCAGCGTAGACCCTAGCGGGACCGGGGAGCTGTTTTTT.

This chain uses TRBV10-3 with TRBJ2-7, with a weak D call TRBD1 (5 bases). The CDR3 is made up of 14 amino acids. Germline CDR1 is ENHRY and CDR2 is SYGVKD. V shed 3 bases and J shed 2 bases, with 11 bases lying between them. This CDR3 reads CAISEVGAPYEQYF. For the CDR3, the DNA is TGTGCCATCAGTGAAGTAGGGGCCCCCTACGAGCAGTACTTC.

The count of this clone is one. The genes are TRBV4-1 and TRBJ1-6, with 8 nucleotides matching TRBD1. Germline assignment: CDR1 MGHRA and CDR2 YSYEKL. The CDR3 spans 15 residues. V lost 5 bases and J lost 7; bases outside the gene matches: 7. CDR3 sequence reads: CASSSGTGVNSPLHF. The CDR3 region has the DNA TGCGCCAGCAGCTCCGGGACAGGCGTCAATTCACCCCTCCACTTT.

This clone appeared once. The V call is TRBV30, the J call TRBJ2-7; tentatively, D is TRBD1 (6 bases). The ends were cut back, 1 base at V and 0 bases at J, with 10 bases in the middle. There are 14 residues in the CDR3. Germline V gene lookup returns CDR1 GTSNPN and CDR2 SVGIG (reference sequence). In nucleotides, the CDR3 is TGTGCCTGGAGTGCTCCAGGGGTCTCCTACGAGCAGTACTTC. Amino acids: CAWSAPGVSYEQYF.

The chain is built from TRBV6-6 and TRBJ2-3; D is perhaps TRBD2 (6 bases). Trimming left V 6 bases short and J 2 bases short, with 18 bases between. CDR3 length equals 16 residues. The germline V gene has CDR1 MNHNY and CDR2 SVGAGI (reference sequence). In DNA, the CDR3 is TGTGCCAGCAGCTCGCCGAATGCGGGATACACAGATACGCAGTATTTT. Translated, it gives CASSSPNAGYTDTQYF.

The genes are TRBV7-8 and TRBJ1-1; TRBD1 aligns across 8 bases. Germline V lookup: CDR1 SGHVS, CDR2 FQNEAQ. This CDR3 has 17 residues. The ends lost 5 bases at V and 7 bases at J; junction bases unmatched: 18. CDR3 nucleotides: TGTGCCAGCAGCCTTACCCTGACAGGGGACCCATTCGTTGAAGCTTTCTTT. Translating it yields CASSLTLTGDPFVEAFF.